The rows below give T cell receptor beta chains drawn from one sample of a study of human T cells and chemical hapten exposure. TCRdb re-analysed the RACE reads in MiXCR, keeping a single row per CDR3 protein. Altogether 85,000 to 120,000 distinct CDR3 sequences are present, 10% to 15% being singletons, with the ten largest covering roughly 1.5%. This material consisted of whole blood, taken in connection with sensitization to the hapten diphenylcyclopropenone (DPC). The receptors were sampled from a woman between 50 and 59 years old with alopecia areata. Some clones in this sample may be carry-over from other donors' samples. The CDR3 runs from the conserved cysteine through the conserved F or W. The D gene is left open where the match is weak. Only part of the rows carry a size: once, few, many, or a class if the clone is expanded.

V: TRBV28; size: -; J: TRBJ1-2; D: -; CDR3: CASSSAGPRSYTF; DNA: TGTGCCAGCAGTTCCGCCGGTCCGCGGAGCTACACCTTC
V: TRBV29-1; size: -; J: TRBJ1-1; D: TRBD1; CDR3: CSARDSEAFF; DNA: TGCAGCGCCCGGGACAGCGAAGCTTTCTTT
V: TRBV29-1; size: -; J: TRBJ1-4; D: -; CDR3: CSAKTGINEKLFF; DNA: TGCAGCGCTAAGACAGGAATTAATGAAAAACTGTTTTTT
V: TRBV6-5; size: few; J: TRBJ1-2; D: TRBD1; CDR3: CASSRGRRNYGYTF; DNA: TGTGCCAGCAGTAGGGGGCGGCGGAACTATGGCTACACCTTC
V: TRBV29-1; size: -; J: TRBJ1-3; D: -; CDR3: CSGYGDTGNTIYF; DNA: TGCAGCGGATATGGGGATACTGGAAACACCATATATTTT
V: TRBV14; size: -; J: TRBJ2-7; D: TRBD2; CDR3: CASSHGLVSYEQYF; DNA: TGTGCCAGCAGCCACGGACTAGTCAGTTACGAGCAGTACTTC
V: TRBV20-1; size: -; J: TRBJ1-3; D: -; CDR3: CSASPGNTIYF; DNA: TGCAGTGCTAGTCCTGGAAACACCATATATTTT
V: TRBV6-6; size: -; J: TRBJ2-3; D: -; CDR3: CASSPSTQGNLPDTQYF; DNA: TGTGCCAGCAGCCCCTCGACTCAGGGGAATCTCCCAGATACGCAGTATTTT
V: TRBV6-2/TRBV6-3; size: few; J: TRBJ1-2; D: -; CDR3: CASTPRGSSGYTF; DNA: TGTGCCAGCACCCCACGGGGTAGTTCTGGCTACACCTTC
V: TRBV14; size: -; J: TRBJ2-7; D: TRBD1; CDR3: CASRMGQVGAEQYF; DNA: TGTGCCAGCAGGATGGGACAGGTCGGAGCCGAGCAGTACTTC
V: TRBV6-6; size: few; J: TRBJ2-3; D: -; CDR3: CASSPRRTDTQYF; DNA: TGTGCCAGCAGTCCCCGACGCACAGATACGCAGTATTTT
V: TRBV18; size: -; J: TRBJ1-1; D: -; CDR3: CAGSLNRGGAETEAFF; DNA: TGTGCCGGCTCCCTTAACCGGGGGGGCGCGGAAACTGAAGCTTTCTTT
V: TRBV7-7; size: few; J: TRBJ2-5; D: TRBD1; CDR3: CASSSRQGGEETQYF; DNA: TGTGCCAGCAGCTCCCGACAGGGGGGGGAAGAGACCCAGTACTTC
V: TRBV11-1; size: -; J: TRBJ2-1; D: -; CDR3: CASSLGSGEQFF; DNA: TGTGCCAGCAGCTTAGGGTCTGGTGAGCAGTTCTTC
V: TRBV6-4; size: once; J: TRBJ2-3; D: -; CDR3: CASSLRGVTDTQYF; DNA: TGTGCCAGCAGTCTGCGGGGTGTCACAGATACGCAGTATTTT
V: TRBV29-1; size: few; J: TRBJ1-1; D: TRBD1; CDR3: CSVVGQGDTEAFF; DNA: TGCAGCGTTGTGGGACAGGGTGACACTGAAGCTTTCTTT
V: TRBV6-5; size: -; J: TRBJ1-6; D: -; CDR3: CASAREGNSPLHF; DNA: TGTGCCAGCGCCCGGGAGGGTAATTCACCCCTCCACTTT
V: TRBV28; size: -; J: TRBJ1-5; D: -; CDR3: CASSIENQPQHF; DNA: TGTGCCAGCAGTATAGAGAATCAGCCCCAGCATTTT
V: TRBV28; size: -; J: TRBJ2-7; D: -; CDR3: CASSPGTVPYEQYF; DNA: TGTGCCAGCAGTCCCGGGACTGTGCCCTACGAGCAGTACTTC
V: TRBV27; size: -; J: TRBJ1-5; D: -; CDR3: CASSFGDSNQPQHF; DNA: TGTGCCAGCAGTTTTGGGGACAGCAATCAGCCCCAGCATTTT
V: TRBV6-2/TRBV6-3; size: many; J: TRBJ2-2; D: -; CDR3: CASSVTGELFF; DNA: TGTGCCAGCAGTGTAACCGGGGAGCTGTTTTTT
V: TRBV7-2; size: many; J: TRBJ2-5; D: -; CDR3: CASSLGVQGQETQYF; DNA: TGTGCCAGCAGCTTAGGTGTCCAGGGCCAAGAGACCCAGTACTTC
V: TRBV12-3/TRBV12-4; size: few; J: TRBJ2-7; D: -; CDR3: CASSLTHGSEQYF; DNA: TGTGCCAGCAGTCTGACCCATGGGAGCGAGCAGTACTTC
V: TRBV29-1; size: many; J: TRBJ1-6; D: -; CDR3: CSVGSGVNSPLHF; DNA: TGCAGCGTTGGTTCAGGGGTTAATTCACCCCTCCACTTT
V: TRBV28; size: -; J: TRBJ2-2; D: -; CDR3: CASSSPGSRTGELFF; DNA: TGTGCCAGCAGTTCCCCGGGGTCGCGCACCGGGGAGCTGTTTTTT
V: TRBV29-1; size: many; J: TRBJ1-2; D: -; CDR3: CSVITTGYGYTF; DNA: TGCAGCGTTATTACTACGGGTTATGGCTACACCTTC
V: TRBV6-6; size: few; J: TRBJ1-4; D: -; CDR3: CASSSGRDNEKLFF; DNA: TGTGCCAGCAGCTCCGGGAGAGATAATGAAAAACTGTTTTTT
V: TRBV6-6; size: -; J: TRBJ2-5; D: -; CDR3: CASSYSRAGRKETQYF; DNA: TGTGCCAGCAGTTACTCGAGGGCAGGGAGAAAAGAGACCCAGTACTTC
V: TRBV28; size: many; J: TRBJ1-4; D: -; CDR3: CASSLLGKLFF; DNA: TGTGCCAGCAGTTTATTGGGTAAACTGTTTTTT
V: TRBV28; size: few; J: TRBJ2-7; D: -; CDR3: CASSQAHSEQYF; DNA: TGTGCCAGCAGTCAAGCCCATTCAGAGCAGTACTTC
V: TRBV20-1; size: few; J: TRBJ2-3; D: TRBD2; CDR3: CSGSGGALSDTQYF; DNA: TGCAGTGGTTCCGGGGGGGCTCTCTCAGATACGCAGTATTTT
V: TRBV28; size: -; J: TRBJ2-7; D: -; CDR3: CASSLYGDPMKQYF; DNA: TGTGCCAGCAGTTTATACGGGGACCCCATGAAGCAGTACTTC
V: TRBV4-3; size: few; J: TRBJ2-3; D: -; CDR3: CASSQDAFLGTDTQYF; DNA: TGCGCCAGCAGCCAAGATGCCTTCTTGGGGACAGATACGCAGTATTTT
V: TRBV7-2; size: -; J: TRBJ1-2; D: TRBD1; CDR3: CASSSPTGGNGYTF; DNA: TGTGCCAGCAGCTCCCCGACAGGGGGCAATGGCTACACCTTC
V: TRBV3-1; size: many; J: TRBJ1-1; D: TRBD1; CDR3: CASSPHRGITEAFF; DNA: TGTGCCAGCAGCCCCCACAGGGGAATCACTGAAGCTTTCTTT
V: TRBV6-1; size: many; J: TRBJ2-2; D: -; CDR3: CASSFVGSGELFF; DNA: TGTGCCAGCAGTTTTGTAGGTTCCGGGGAGCTGTTTTTT
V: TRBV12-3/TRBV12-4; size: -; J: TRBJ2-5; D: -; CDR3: CASSLRAPETQYF; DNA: TGTGCCAGCAGTCTCAGGGCTCCAGAGACCCAGTACTTC
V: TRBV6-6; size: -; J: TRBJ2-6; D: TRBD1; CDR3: CASSDDRGQVLGGANVLTF; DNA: TGTGCCAGCAGTGACGACAGGGGGCAAGTTCTGGGTGGGGCCAACGTCCTGACTTTC
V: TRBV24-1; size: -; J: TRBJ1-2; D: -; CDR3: CATSQGGYQGYTF; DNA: TGTGCCACCAGTCAAGGGGGGTATCAAGGCTACACCTTC
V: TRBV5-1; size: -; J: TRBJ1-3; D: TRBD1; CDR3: CASSLRGLASGNTIYF; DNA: TGCGCCAGCAGCTTGAGGGGGCTAGCTTCTGGAAACACCATATATTTT
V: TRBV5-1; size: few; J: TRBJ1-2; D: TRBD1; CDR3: CASSSQTGYENYGYTF; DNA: TGCGCCAGCAGCTCCCAGACAGGGTATGAAAACTATGGCTACACCTTC
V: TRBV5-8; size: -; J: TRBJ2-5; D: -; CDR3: CARSLGNGVLQETQYF; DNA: TGTGCCAGAAGCTTGGGAAATGGGGTTCTCCAAGAGACCCAGTACTTC
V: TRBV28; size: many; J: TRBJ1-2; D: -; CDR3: CASGTNYGYTF; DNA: TGTGCCAGCGGGACTAACTATGGCTACACCTTC
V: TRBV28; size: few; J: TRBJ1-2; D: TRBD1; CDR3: CASRGQLYGYTF; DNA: TGTGCCAGCAGGGGACAGCTTTATGGCTACACCTTC
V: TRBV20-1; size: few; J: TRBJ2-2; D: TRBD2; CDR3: CSARDRAGLAGELFF; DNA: TGCAGTGCTAGAGATCGAGCGGGATTGGCCGGGGAGCTGTTTTTT
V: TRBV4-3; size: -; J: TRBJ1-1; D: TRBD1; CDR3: CASSPGAGQGHTEAFF; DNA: TGCGCCAGCAGCCCTGGGGCCGGACAGGGCCACACTGAAGCTTTCTTT
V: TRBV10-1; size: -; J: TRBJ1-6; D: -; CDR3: CASSERIGIYNSPLHF; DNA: TGCGCCAGCAGTGAGAGAATTGGGATCTATAATTCACCCCTCCACTTT